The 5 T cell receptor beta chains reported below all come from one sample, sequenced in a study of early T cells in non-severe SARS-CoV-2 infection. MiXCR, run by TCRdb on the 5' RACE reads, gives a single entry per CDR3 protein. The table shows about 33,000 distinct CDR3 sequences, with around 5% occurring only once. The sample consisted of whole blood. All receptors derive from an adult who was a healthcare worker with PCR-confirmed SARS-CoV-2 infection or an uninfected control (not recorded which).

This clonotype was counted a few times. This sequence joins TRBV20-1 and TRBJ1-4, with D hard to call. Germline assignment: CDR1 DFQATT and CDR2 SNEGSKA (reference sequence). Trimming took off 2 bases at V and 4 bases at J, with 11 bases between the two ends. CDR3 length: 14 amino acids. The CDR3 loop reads CSARIGSRNEKLFF. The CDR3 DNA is TGCAGTGCTAGAATTGGGAGCCGTAATGAAAAACTGTTTTTT.

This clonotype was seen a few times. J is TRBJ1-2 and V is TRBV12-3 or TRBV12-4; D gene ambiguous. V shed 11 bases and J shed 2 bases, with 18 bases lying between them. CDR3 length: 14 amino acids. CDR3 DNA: TGTGCCGATAGCCCCGGGCGGAACAACTATGGCTACACCTTC. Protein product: CADSPGRNNYGYTF.

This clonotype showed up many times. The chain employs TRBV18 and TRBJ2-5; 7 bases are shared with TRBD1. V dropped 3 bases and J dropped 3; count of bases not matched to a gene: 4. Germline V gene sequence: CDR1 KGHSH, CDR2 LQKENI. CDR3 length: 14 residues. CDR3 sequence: CASSPPTGEETQYF. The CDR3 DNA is TGTGCCAGCTCACCTCCTACAGGGGAAGAGACCCAGTACTTC.

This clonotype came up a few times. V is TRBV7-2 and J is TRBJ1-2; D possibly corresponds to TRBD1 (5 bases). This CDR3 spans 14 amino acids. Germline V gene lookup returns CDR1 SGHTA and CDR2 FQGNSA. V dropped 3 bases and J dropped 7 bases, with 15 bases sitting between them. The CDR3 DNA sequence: TGTGCCAGCAGCTTGATGGGGATAAGGGGTGGCTACACCTTC. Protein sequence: CASSLMGIRGGYTF.

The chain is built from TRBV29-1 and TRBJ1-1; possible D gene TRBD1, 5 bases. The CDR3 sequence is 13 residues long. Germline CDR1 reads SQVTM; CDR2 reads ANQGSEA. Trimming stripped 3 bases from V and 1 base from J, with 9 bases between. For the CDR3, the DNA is TGCAGCGTTGATCGACAGACGAACACTGAAGCTTTCTTT. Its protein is CSVDRQTNTEAFF.